This T cell receptor beta chain is from a study of glioma-infiltrating T cells. The germline V and J ends were trimmed by 1 base and 1 base, with 10 bases remaining between them. CDR3 size: 15 residues. Germline lookup yields CDR1 SGHTA and CDR2 FQGNSA. Using RNA template, CDR3s of TCR alpha and beta were amplified with iRepertoire arm-PCR. For one-step reverse transcription and amplification, roughly 100-400 ng of tissue mRNA or PBMC total RNA was used. TCRdb itself ran the multiplex PCR reads through MiXCR, one entry per CDR3 protein. Altogether under 150,000 distinct CDR3 sequences are present, around a quarter being singletons, with the ten largest covering about a quarter. Study-level points and caveats: Very few CDR3 sequences were shared between tissue and blood.

With regard to this clonotype: Its antigen is not identified.

The sequencing input was glioma tissue, nonneoplastic brain tissue, or PBMCs (not recorded which). This TCR derives from a human donor with low-grade glioma or glioblastoma, undergoing nonglioma brain surgery, or in good health (not recorded which). J is TRBJ1-1 and V is TRBV7-2; D is ambiguous. CDR3 sequence: CASSLGAYTNTEAFF. The CDR3 nucleotides read TGTGCCAGCAGCTTAGGGGCGTATACGAACACTGAAGCTTTCTTT.